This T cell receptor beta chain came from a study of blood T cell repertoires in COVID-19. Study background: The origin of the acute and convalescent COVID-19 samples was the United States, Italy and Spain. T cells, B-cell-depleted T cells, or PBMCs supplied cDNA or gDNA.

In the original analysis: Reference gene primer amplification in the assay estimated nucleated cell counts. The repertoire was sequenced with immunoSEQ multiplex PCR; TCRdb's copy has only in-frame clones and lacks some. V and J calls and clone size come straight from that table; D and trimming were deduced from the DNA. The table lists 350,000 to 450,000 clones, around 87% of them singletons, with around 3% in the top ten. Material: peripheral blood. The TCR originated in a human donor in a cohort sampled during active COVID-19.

The CDR3 here is CASSQVASGSPKNIQYF. The DNA of the CDR3 is TGCGCCAGCAGCCAAGTCGCTAGCGGGAGCCCCAAAAACATTCAGTACTTC. The rearrangement uses TRBV4-1 and TRBJ2-4, with 10 nucleotides matching TRBD2. Unmatched junction bases numbered 5, after V lost 1 base and J lost 2 bases. Germline values: CDR1 MGHRA, CDR2 YSYEKL. The CDR3 contains 17 residues.